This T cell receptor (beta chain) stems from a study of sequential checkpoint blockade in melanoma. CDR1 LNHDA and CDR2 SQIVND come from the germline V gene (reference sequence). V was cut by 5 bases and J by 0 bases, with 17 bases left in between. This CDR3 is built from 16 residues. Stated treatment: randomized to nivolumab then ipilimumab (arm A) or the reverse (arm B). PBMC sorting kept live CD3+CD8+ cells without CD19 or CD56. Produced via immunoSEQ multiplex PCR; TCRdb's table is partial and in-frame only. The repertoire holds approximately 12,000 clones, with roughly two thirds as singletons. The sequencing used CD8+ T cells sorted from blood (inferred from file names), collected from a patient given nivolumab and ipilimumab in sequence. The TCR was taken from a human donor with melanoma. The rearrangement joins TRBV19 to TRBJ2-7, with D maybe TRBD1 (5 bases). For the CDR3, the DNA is TGTGCCAGTAGTGGGGAACGGCAGGGCCTCTCCTACGAGCAGTACTTC. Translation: CASSGERQGLSYEQYF.